This TCR beta chain was found in a study of blood T cell repertoires in COVID-19. Study-wide context: Italy, Spain and the United States were the sources of the convalescent and acute COVID-19 samples. From T cells, B-cell-depleted T cells, or PBMCs came the material, which was cDNA or gDNA.

In the original workflow: Estimation of nucleated cell counts relied on the amplification of reference gene primers. Method: immunoSEQ multiplex PCR; TCRdb's copy keeps in-frame clones and lacks some. V, J and clone size are taken as reported in that table, and D and trimming were inferred from the DNA itself. The data contain fewer than 300,000 clones, 88% of them singletons. Only one count was recorded for this clone. V was clipped by 2 bases and J by 6 bases; unmatched bases: 9. The CDR3 contains 17 residues. Germline CDR1 MNHEY, CDR2 SMNVEV (reference sequence). Sequenced: peripheral blood. The chain combines TRBV27 with TRBJ2-7; 14 bases fit TRBD2. This clonotype originated in a woman aged 25 to 39 with acute or convalescent COVID-19. The CDR3 loop reads CASSLETGLAGEGEQYF. Here the CDR3 DNA reads TGTGCCAGCAGTTTAGAAACGGGACTAGCGGGAGAGGGCGAGCAGTACTTC.